This TCR beta chain was profiled in a study of blood T cell repertoires in COVID-19. The wider study: T cells, B-cell-depleted T cells, or PBMCs provided the cDNA or gDNA that served as material.

The CDR3 contains 14 residues. The germline V and J ends were trimmed by 6 bases and 4 bases, with 16 bases remaining between them. The germline V gene encodes CDR1 SGDLS and CDR2 YYNGEE. Under the authors' procedure: Amplification from reference gene primers served as the basis for estimated nucleated cell counts. Sequencing was performed with immunoSEQ multiplex PCR; in TCRdb, only in-frame clones are kept and a portion is missing. The D gene and trimming were derived from the DNA, and the V and J assignments and clone size from that table. The table has approximately 100,000 clones, approximately 80% seen once.

This clonotype was obtained from a man between 65 and 80 years old with active or convalescent COVID-19. The specimen was peripheral blood. The rearrangement joins TRBV9 to TRBJ1-2, with D uncertain. The CDR3 coding sequence is TGTGCCAGCAATACGGACGGAGGAGCCTATGGCTACACCTTC. Its translation is CASNTDGGAYGYTF.